The present TCR beta chain was sequenced within a study of cytotoxic CD8 clonotypes in ibrutinib-treated CLL. Trimming cost V 1 base and J 6 bases, with 8 bases left between them. The length of the CDR3 is 13 residues. CDR1 LNHDA and CDR2 SQIVND come from the germline V gene (reference sequence). TCRdb's copy holds only in-frame clones and misses some; the assay was immunoSEQ multiplex PCR. The table has some 130,000 clones, approximately 81% seen once. The chain links TRBV19 to TRBJ2-3; D remains unclear. The source of this sequence is a human donor with chronic lymphocytic leukemia. Source: PBMCs, taken after 24 months of ibrutinib treatment. CDR3 sequence: CASSIAPHDTQYF. The DNA for the CDR3 is TGTGCCAGTAGTATAGCGCCCCATGATACGCAGTATTTT.